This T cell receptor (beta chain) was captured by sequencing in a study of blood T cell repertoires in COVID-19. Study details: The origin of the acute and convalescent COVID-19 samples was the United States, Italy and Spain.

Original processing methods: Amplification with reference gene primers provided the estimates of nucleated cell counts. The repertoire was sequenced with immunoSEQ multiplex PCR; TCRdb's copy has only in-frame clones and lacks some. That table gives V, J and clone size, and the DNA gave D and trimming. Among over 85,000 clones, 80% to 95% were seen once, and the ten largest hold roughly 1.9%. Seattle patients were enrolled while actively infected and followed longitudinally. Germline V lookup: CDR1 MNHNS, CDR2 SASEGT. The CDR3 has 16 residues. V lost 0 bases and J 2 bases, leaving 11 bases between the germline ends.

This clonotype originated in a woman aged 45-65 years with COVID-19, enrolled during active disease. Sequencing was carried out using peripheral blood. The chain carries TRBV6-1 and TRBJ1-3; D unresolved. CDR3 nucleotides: TGTGCCAGCAGTGAAGCTCAGGCAGCCCCTGGAAACACCATATATTTT. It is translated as CASSEAQAAPGNTIYF.